What follows are 5 T cell receptor beta chains derived from one specimen sequenced in a study of CD8 T cells in ankylosing spondylitis. From the 5' RACE reads, TCRdb called clonotypes with MiXCR, one entry per CDR3 protein. The table has about 230,000 distinct CDR3 sequences, 8% to 9% seen once. Sequences were obtained from blood, either unsorted or a sorted T cell fraction (not recorded which). The source is a female donor with ankylosing spondylitis or in good health (not recorded which).

This clonotype has ten or more counts. The chain has TRBV19 and TRBJ1-5; D ambiguous. The germline CDR1 and CDR2 sequences are LNHDA and SQIVND (reference sequence). CDR3 length equals 11 residues. V dropped 3 bases and J dropped 9 bases, with 6 bases sitting between them. CDR3 bases: TGTGCCAGTAGTATGGGAGGGCCCCAGCATTTT. It yields the protein CASSMGGPQHF. Drawing the rest from reference TRBV19 and TRBJ1-5, the complete variable domain is DGGITQSPKYLFRKEGQNVTLSCEQNLNHDAMYWYRQDPGQGLRLIYYSQIVNDFQKGDIAEGYSVSREKKESFPLTVTSAQKNPTAFYLCASSMGGPQHFGDGTRLSIL.

This clonotype was detected many times. V usage is TRBV18 and J usage is TRBJ2-4; D might be TRBD2 (6 bases). This CDR3 is built from 13 residues. The V gene lost 5 bases and the J gene lost 7 bases, with 12 bases spanning the gap. The germline V gene has CDR1 KGHSH and CDR2 LQKENI. The CDR3 DNA reads as TGTGCCAGCTCAACCGGGACTGAGAACATTCAGTACTTC. It codes for CASSTGTENIQYF.

This clonotype was seen ten or more times. The CDR3 loop reads CASSYSRGLSNEQFF. CDR3 nucleotides: TGTGCCAGCAGTTACTCCAGGGGGCTTAGCAATGAGCAGTTCTTC. The V call is TRBV6-5, the J call TRBJ2-1; 8 bases are a match to TRBD1. The germline V gene has CDR1 MNHEY and CDR2 SVGAGI. The ends lost 0 bases at V and 6 bases at J; junction bases unmatched: 4. The CDR3 length is 15 residues.

This clonotype was picked up many times. V gene TRBV7-2 combines with J gene TRBJ2-2, with 7 bases identical to TRBD2. Germline lookup yields CDR1 SGHTA and CDR2 FQGNSA. J gave up 0 bases and V 0 bases, and 4 bases lay outside the gene matches. This CDR3 contains 17 residues. The CDR3 here is CASSLAASGSNTGELFF. The CDR3 DNA reads TGTGCCAGCAGCTTAGCCGCTAGCGGCTCGAACACCGGGGAGCTGTTTTTT. The complete variable domain, with remaining parts taken from reference TRBV7-2 and TRBJ2-2, reads GAGVSQSPSNKVTEKGKDVELRCDPISGHTALYWYRQSLGQGLEFLIYFQGNSAPDKSGLPSDRFSAERTGGSVSTLTIQRTQQEDSAVYLCASSLAASGSNTGELFFGEGSRLTVL.

This clonotype came up many times. CDR3 bases: TGCGCCAGCAGCCGAGCGGGAAGGGGCGGGGAGCTGTTTTTT. It is translated as CASSRAGRGGELFF. This chain connects TRBV4-3 to TRBJ2-2; 7 nucleotides line up with TRBD2. V was clipped by 4 bases and J by 7 bases; unmatched bases: 6. The CDR3 is 14 residues long. The germline V gene encodes CDR1 LGHNA and CDR2 YSLEER.